This TCR beta chain is drawn from a study of graft-versus-host responses after intestinal transplantation. Study-wide findings and caveats: Recipient marrow harbored GvH clones, some of which surfaced first in ileum or blood. Researchers found peak circulating GvH clone levels linked to early post-transplant HvG declines.

Assay used: immunoSEQ multiplex PCR; TCRdb lists only in-frame clones, some missing. The sample yields just over 95,000 clones, approximately 90% seen once. To note about this clone: The target antigen is unknown.

This CDR3 is built from 17 residues. Per the germline V gene, CDR1 is SSHAT and CDR2 is FNYEAQ (reference sequence). V shed 7 bases, J shed 4 bases, and the junction held 15 bases outside the gene matches. The chain recombines TRBV7-7 with TRBJ2-1; 8 bases match TRBD2. The material sequenced was unstimulated CD4+ T cells sorted from spleen or lymph node cells, taken before intestinal transplant. The sequence derives from a human donor who received an intestinal transplant. CDR3 amino acids: CASNPIARGGPYNEQFF. The CDR3, as DNA: TGTGCCAGCAACCCCATAGCACGGGGGGGCCCATACAATGAGCAGTTCTTC.